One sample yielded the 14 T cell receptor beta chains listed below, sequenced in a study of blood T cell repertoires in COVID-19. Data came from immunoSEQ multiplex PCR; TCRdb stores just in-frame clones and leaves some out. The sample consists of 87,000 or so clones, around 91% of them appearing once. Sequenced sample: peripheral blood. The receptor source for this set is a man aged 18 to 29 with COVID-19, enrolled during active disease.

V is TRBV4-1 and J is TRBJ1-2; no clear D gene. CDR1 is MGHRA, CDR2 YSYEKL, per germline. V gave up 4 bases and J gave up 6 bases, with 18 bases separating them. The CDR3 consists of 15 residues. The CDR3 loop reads CASSPGSGRWDGYTF. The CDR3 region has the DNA TGCGCCAGCAGCCCCGGGAGTGGCCGTTGGGATGGCTACACCTTC.

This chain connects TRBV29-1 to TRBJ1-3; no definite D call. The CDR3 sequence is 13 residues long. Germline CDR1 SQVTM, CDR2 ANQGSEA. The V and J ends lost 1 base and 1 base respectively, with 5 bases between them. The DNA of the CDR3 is TGCAGCGTTGAAGGGGCTTCTGGAAACACCATATATTTT. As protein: CSVEGASGNTIYF.

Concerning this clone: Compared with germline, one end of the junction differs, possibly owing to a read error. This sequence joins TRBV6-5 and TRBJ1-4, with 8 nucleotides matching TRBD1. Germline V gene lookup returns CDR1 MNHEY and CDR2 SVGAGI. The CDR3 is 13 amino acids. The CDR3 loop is CASSTGQGMGLLF. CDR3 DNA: TGTGCCAGCAGTACCGGACAGGGAATGGGACTGCTTTTT.

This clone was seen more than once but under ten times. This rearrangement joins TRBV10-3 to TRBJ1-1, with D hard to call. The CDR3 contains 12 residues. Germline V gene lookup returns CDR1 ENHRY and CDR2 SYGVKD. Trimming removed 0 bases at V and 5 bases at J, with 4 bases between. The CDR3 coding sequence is TGTGCCATCAGTGAGTCCGGGACTGAAGCTTTCTTT. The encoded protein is CAISESGTEAFF.

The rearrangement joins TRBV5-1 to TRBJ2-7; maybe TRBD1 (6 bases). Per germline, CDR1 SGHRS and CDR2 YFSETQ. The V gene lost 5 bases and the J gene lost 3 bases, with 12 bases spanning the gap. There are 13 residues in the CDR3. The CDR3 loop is CASRRDNYYEQYF. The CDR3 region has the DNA TGCGCCAGCAGAAGGGACAACTACTACGAGCAGTACTTC.

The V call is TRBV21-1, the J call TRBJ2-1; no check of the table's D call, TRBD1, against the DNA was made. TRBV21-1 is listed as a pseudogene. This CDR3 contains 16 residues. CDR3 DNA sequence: TGTGCCAGCAGCAAAGGATGGGCTGTGGGCCGCAATGAGCAGTTCTTC. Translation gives CASSKGWAVGRNEQFF.

Written as DNA, the CDR3 is TGCAGCGTTGTTGGGCGGGAGCTTTTCTACGAGCAGTACTTC. Its protein product is CSVVGRELFYEQYF. J is TRBJ2-7 and V is TRBV29-1, with 7 positions matching TRBD2. Germline V lookup: CDR1 SQVTM, CDR2 ANQGSEA. Trimming at V came to 4 bases and at J to 3 bases, leaving 9 bases not matched to a gene. The CDR3 consists of 14 residues.

The chain's CDR3 is CASSSLQGNGYTF. CDR3 nucleotides: TGTGCCAGCAGCTCTTTACAGGGCAATGGCTACACCTTC. The rearrangement joins TRBV7-2 to TRBJ1-2, with TRBD1 as a possible D gene (6 bases). V dropped 4 bases and J dropped 6 bases, with 12 bases sitting between them. CDR1 and CDR2 from the germline V gene are SGHTA and FQGNSA. The CDR3 runs 13 residues.

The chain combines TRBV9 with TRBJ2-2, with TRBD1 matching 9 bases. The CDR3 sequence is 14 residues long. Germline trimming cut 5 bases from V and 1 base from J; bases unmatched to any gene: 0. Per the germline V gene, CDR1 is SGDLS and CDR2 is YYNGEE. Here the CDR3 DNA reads TGTGCCAGCAGGGACAGGGGGAACACCGGGGAGCTGTTTTTT. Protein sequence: CASRDRGNTGELFF.

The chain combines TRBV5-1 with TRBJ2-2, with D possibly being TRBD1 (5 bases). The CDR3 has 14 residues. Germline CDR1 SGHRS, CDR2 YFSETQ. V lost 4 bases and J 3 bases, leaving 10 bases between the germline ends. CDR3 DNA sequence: TGCGCCAGCAGCCCAGCAGGGTACACCGGGGAGCTGTTTTTT. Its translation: CASSPAGYTGELFF.

The CDR3 loop is CASSYSSEGSTIYF. The CDR3 DNA reads TGTGCCAGCAGTTACTCCTCGGAGGGGAGCACCATATATTTT. The chain couples TRBV6-6 to TRBJ1-3; tentative D call: TRBD1 (5 bases). From germline, CDR1 is MNHNY and CDR2 SVGAGI (reference sequence). Trimming cost V 0 bases and J 9 bases, with 12 bases left between them. CDR3 length equals 14 residues.

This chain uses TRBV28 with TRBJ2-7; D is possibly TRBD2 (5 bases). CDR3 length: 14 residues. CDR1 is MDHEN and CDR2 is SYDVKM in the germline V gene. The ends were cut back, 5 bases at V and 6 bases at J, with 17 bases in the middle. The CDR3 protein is CASSPREGIFEQYF. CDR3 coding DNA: TGTGCCAGCAGTCCCCGGGAAGGAATCTTCGAGCAGTACTTC. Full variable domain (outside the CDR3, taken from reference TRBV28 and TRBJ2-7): DVKVTQSSRYLVKRTGEKVFLECVQDMDHENMFWYRQDPGLGLRLIYFSYDVKMKEKGDIPEGYSVSREKKERFSLILESASTNQTSMYLCASSPREGIFEQYFGPGTRLTVT.

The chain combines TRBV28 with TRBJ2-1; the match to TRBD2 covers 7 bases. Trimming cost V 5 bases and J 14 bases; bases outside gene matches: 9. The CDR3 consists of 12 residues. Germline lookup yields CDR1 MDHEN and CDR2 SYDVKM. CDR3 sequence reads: CASSASGPRKFF. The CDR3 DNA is TGTGCCAGCAGTGCTAGCGGCCCTCGGAAGTTCTTC. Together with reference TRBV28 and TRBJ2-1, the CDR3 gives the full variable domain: DVKVTQSSRYLVKRTGEKVFLECVQDMDHENMFWYRQDPGLGLRLIYFSYDVKMKEKGDIPEGYSVSREKKERFSLILESASTNQTSMYLCASSASGPRKFFGPGTRLTVL.

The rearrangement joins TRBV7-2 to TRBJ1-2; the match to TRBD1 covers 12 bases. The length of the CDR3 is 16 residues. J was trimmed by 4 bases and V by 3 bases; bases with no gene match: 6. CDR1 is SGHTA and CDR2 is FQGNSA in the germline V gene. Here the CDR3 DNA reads TGTGCCAGCAGCTTGGAGGGACAGGGGGCTAGCTATGGCTACACCTTC. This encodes CASSLEGQGASYGYTF.